A single T cell receptor (beta chain) is shown here with its context. Its binding antigen is unknown. No quality values exist for individual bases; no much larger clone is one base distant. From the germline V gene, CDR1 is SGDLS and CDR2 is YYNGEE. V is clipped by 0 bases and J by 7 bases, and the sequence between their germline boundaries is 10 bases long. The cysteine opens and the phenylalanine closes a CDR3 of 14 amino acids. Of all the DNA, just the CDR3 is kept, 42 bases in frame from base 1. These data come from a study of technical replicates of blood from several donors (dated by TCRdb to about 2017). Library prep was done by the immunoSEQ multiplex PCR assay. TCRdb re-hosts the immuneACCESS table, in-frame sequences only. Its copies lack some clones; in the studies checked, an unresolved V gene accounts for under half of them, and the cause for the rest is not known. In this sample the table shows about 60,000 clones, 86% of which occur a single time. The ten largest clones take up less than 6.5% of the sample.

The chain was built from TRBV9 and TRBJ1-4; TRBD1 is perhaps the D gene, given 6 matching bases. The sequenced sample consisted of PBMCs. This receptor was identified in a human donor in good health. Some clones in this sample may be carry-over from other donors' samples. The sequence in DNA is TGTGCCAGCAGCGTAGGGCAGGGGAGTGAAAAACTGTTTTTT. It codes for CASSVGQGSEKLFF. The entire variable domain, with the stretches around the CDR3 drawn from the reference TRBV9 and TRBJ1-4 proteins, is DSGVTQTPKHLITATGQRVTLRCSPRSGDLSVYWYQQSLDQGLQFLIQYYNGEERAKGNILERFSAQQFPDLHSELNLSSLELGDSALYFCASSVGQGSEKLFFGSGTQLSVL.